This T cell receptor beta chain was sequenced in a study of blood T cell repertoires in COVID-19. On the study more broadly: COVID-19 samples collected from the United States, Italy and Spain covered acute and convalescent phases. The analysed material was cDNA or gDNA that came from T cells, B-cell-depleted T cells, or PBMCs.

In the authors' workflow: The assay estimated nucleated cells by amplifying reference gene primers. The repertoire was sequenced with immunoSEQ multiplex PCR; TCRdb's copy has only in-frame clones and lacks some. The DNA gave D and trimming, while V, J and clone size come from that table. The table records 70,000 or so clones, around nine tenths of them present only once. V was pared by 6 bases and J by 4 bases, with 10 bases between. Germline V CDR1 and CDR2: MNHEY, SMNVEV (reference sequence). The CDR3 sequence is 12 residues long. The sequence was obtained from a human donor in a cohort sampled during active COVID-19. What was sequenced was peripheral blood. The rearrangement joins TRBV27 to TRBJ2-7; TRBD1 might be the D (5 bases). The CDR3: CASRGPRYEQYF. CDR3 bases: TGTGCCAGCAGGGGGCCGCGGTACGAGCAGTACTTC.